The text below deals with one T cell receptor beta chain. The CDR3 extends over 16 amino acids. Deletions cut 6 bases from V and 4 bases from J, with 21 bases between. Full-length variable regions came from constant-region reverse primers plus semi-nested Nested Universal Primer A PCR. TCRdb processed the 5' RACE reads anew with MiXCR; each CDR3 protein has one entry. Of some 57,000 distinct CDR3 sequences listed, over 15% are singletons. Naive CD4+ cells had CD25+ Tregs removed. The clonotype was recovered from a female donor with breast cancer. The genes are TRBV12-3 or TRBV12-4 and TRBJ1-1; D perhaps matches TRBD1 (6 bases). The sequencing sample was made of naive CD4+ T cells sorted from blood. Regarding subset: naive CD4+ T cells, CD4+CD45RA+CD25-. The CDR3 here is CASSPEGGLQATEAFF. The CDR3, as DNA: TGTGCCAGCAGCCCAGAGGGGGGGCTCCAAGCCACTGAAGCTTTCTTT.